This record concerns one T cell receptor (beta chain) sequence. Its antigen remains unidentified. This entry is derived from a study of T cell clonotyping in hematopoietic cell transplantation. Findings of the study overall: Recipient TCR diversity dropped after transplant; expanded clonotypes rose from day 30 to 180.

TCRdb's table, derived via immunoSEQ multiplex PCR, lists solely in-frame clones and lacks some. The table has under 20,000 clones, 85% to 90% seen once; the top ten hold roughly 2.5%. The germline CDR1 and CDR2 sequences are GTSNPN and SVGIG (reference sequence). This CDR3 region has 13 residues. V lost 5 bases to trimming and J lost 2 bases, with 11 bases between them. Sequencing was done on a sample of peripheral blood mononuclear cells. This chain joins TRBV30 and TRBJ2-3; no clear D. The clonotype comes from a man in his fifties or sixties in good health. Some clones in this sample may be carry-over from other donors' samples. CDR3 DNA: TGTGCCTGGGGACGGATCTACACAGATACGCAGTATTTT. This codes for CAWGRIYTDTQYF.